Sequencing of this TCR beta chain was carried out in a study of shared clonotypes between healthy human individuals. Overall study: Donors had three CD4 naive, three CD4 memory, two CD8 naive and one CD8 memory plate apiece.

As for this clone: Its antigen is as yet unknown.

Notes on the study in general: Donors were few, which limited the genetic and exposure-history diversity represented.

Terminally differentiated effector memory CD45RA+ cells were excluded from the naive CD8 cells, which were CD45RO-negative and positively selected for CCR7. Donors were Caucasian adults residing in Nashville, Tennessee, USA. Measured with immunoSEQ multiplex PCR; TCRdb has only the in-frame clones, and not every one. Here the sample spans around 580,000 clones, roughly 98% being singletons. Trimming left V 2 bases short and J 8 bases short, with 15 bases between. Looked up from germline, CDR1 is SGDLS and CDR2 is YYNGEE. CDR3 length equals 14 residues. The TCR comes from a man younger than 40 in good health. The V call is TRBV9, the J call TRBJ2-3; D possibly matches TRBD1 or TRBD2 (6 bases each). Sequencing input: naive CD8+ T cells sorted from blood. This CDR3 reads CASSVEGGGGTQYF. CDR3 nucleotides: TGTGCCAGCAGCGTGGAGGGAGGAGGGGGTACGCAGTATTTT.